The rows below give T cell receptor beta chains drawn from one sample of a study of regulatory T cells in long-lasting Graves disease. TCRdb called the multiplex PCR reads again in MiXCR, with one record for every CDR3 protein. This sample carries roughly 520,000 distinct CDR3 sequences, more than 10% of them seen once, and the ten largest clones take around 10%. These records were also assigned to another study, of T cells in Graves' hyperthyroidism and ophthalmopathy.

Sequencing was performed on peripheral blood mononuclear cells (PBMCs), taken at new diagnosis, from a patient treated with antithyroid drugs. The receptors were sampled from a woman between 25 and 40 years old with Graves disease. Both conserved end residues are part of each CDR3. The order of the fields is V gene, J gene, clone size, D gene, CDR3 DNA, CDR3 protein. The D gene is left open where the match is weak. Expanded clones are given a class, and other clones once, few, many or no size at all.

V: TRBV5-1
J: TRBJ1-4
size: many
D: .
DNA: TGCGCCAGCAGCGCGGACAGTACCACTAATGAAAAACTGTTTTTT
CDR3: CASSADSTTNEKLFF

V: TRBV20-1
J: TRBJ2-2
size: many
D: .
DNA: TGCAGTGCCCTCTCCCCCCTCGGTACGAACACCGGGGAGCTGTTTTTT
CDR3: CSALSPLGTNTGELFF

V: TRBV27
J: TRBJ1-1
size: many
D: .
DNA: TGTGCCAGCAGACAGGGTTTCGGCACTGAAGCTTTCTTT
CDR3: CASRQGFGTEAFF

V: TRBV29-1
J: TRBJ2-6
size: few
D: TRBD2
DNA: TGCAGCGTCGTACTAGCGGGAGGGCCCTCTGGGGCCAACGTCCTGACCTTC
CDR3: CSVVLAGGPSGANVLTF

V: TRBV7-2
J: TRBJ2-1
size: few
D: .
DNA: TGTGCCAGCAGCTTGAGGGCTAGCAGGAGCAATGAGCAGTTCTTC
CDR3: CASSLRASRSNEQFF

V: TRBV9
J: TRBJ1-6
size: many
D: .
DNA: TGTGCCAGCAGCCTCCGGACGGAAAATTCACCCCTCCACTTT
CDR3: CASSLRTENSPLHF

V: TRBV14
J: TRBJ2-7
size: many
D: .
DNA: TGTGCCAGCAGCCAAGATCTTGGAGGGAGCGAGCAGTACTTC
CDR3: CASSQDLGGSEQYF

V: TRBV9
J: TRBJ1-5
size: few
D: .
DNA: TGTGCCAGCAGCGTAGAGGGCAGCTATCAGCCCCAGCATTTT
CDR3: CASSVEGSYQPQHF

V: TRBV6-5
J: TRBJ2-7
size: .
D: TRBD2
DNA: TGTGCCAGAAGTTATTCAGCGGGAGGGCCTCTCGAGCAGTACTTC
CDR3: CARSYSAGGPLEQYF

V: TRBV2
J: TRBJ2-5
size: many
D: TRBD2
DNA: TGTGCCAGAGGGGGGCTAGCGGGACAAGAGACCCAGTACTTC
CDR3: CARGGLAGQETQYF

V: TRBV12-3/TRBV12-4
J: TRBJ1-5
size: many
D: .
DNA: TGTGCCAGCAGTAGAGGAGGACTGAGCAATCAGCCCCAGCATTTT
CDR3: CASSRGGLSNQPQHF

V: TRBV6-1
J: TRBJ2-7
size: .
D: .
DNA: TGTGCCGTCCTGCGACAGTGGAGCTACGAGCAGTACTTC
CDR3: CAVLRQWSYEQYF

V: TRBV11-2
J: TRBJ1-4
size: .
D: .
DNA: TGTGCCAGCAGCCCCGGGTGGTCTAATGAAAAAGTGTTTTTT
CDR3: CASSPGWSNEKVFF

V: TRBV29-1
J: TRBJ2-1
size: .
D: TRBD1
DNA: TGCAGCGTAGATGGACAGGGGAGGTATGAGCAGTTCTTC
CDR3: CSVDGQGRYEQFF

V: TRBV7-9
J: TRBJ2-3
size: many
D: .
DNA: TGTGCCAGCAGCTTTGATTTGGCTTCGGGGTATAAGCAGTATTTT
CDR3: CASSFDLASGYKQYF

V: TRBV20-1
J: TRBJ2-1
size: .
D: TRBD2
DNA: TGCAGTGCTGTGAAAACTAGCGGATACAATGAGCAGTTCTTC
CDR3: CSAVKTSGYNEQFF

V: TRBV7-8
J: TRBJ2-5
size: .
D: .
DNA: TGTGCCAGCAGCCCTCTCTCCGGGGAAGAGACCCAGTACTTC
CDR3: CASSPLSGEETQYF

V: TRBV24-1
J: TRBJ1-1
size: many
D: .
DNA: TGTGCCACCAGTGATGGCAAAAGGCGTGAAGCTTTCTTT
CDR3: CATSDGKRREAFF

V: TRBV3-1
J: TRBJ2-7
size: many
D: TRBD2
DNA: TGTGCCAGCAGCCAACACGGGAGGTGGTTCCCCTACGAGCAGTACTTC
CDR3: CASSQHGRWFPYEQYF

V: TRBV12-3/TRBV12-4
J: TRBJ1-1
size: many
D: .
DNA: TGTGCCAGCAGTAAGCCCCGGACAGTAAAGGCTGAAGCTTTCTTT
CDR3: CASSKPRTVKAEAFF

V: TRBV29-1
J: TRBJ1-2
size: many
D: TRBD1
DNA: TGCAGCGTACTTGGTTCCACAGGGGCCTCTATGAGGGGCTACACCTTC
CDR3: CSVLGSTGASMRGYTF